Listed here are 30 T cell receptor beta chains from one sample, sequenced in a study of cytotoxic CD8 clonotypes in ibrutinib-treated CLL. The assay was immunoSEQ multiplex PCR, and TCRdb's table has in-frame clones only and misses some. The table lists about 92,000 clones, 75% to 80% of them singletons. Sequencing was performed on PBMCs, taken after 24 months of ibrutinib treatment. These receptors were taken from a human donor with chronic lymphocytic leukemia.

The rearrangement joins TRBV13 to TRBJ2-1; TRBD1 matches 9 bases. The length of the CDR3 is 15 residues. V gave up 3 bases and J gave up 2 bases; unmatched junction bases: 2. Germline CDR1 is PRHDT and CDR2 is FYEKMQ (reference sequence). CDR3: CASSLDRGPYNEQFF. CDR3 DNA sequence: TGTGCCAGCAGCTTGGACAGGGGTCCCTACAATGAGCAGTTCTTC.

V is TRBV4-1 and J is TRBJ2-7; no firm D call. The CDR3 loop spans 13 amino acids. The V and J ends lost 0 bases and 3 bases respectively, with 6 bases between them. Germline loops: CDR1 MGHRA, CDR2 YSYEKL. The CDR3 loop reads CASSQERGYEQYF. For the CDR3, the DNA is TGCGCCAGCAGCCAAGAAAGAGGCTACGAGCAGTACTTC.

This clone was picked up one time. This rearrangement joins TRBV27 to TRBJ1-6, with 7 bases aligning to TRBD1. The CDR3 has 17 amino acids. The trim removed 7 bases at V and 7 bases at J, leaving 16 bases unmatched. Germline CDR1 and CDR2: MNHEY and SMNVEV (reference sequence). The CDR3 nucleotides read TGTGCCAGCAACTACCCGGCCGGACAGGCAGCCAATTCACCCCTCCACTTT. Its translation is CASNYPAGQAANSPLHF.

This chain links TRBV6-1 with TRBJ2-7, with 7 positions matching TRBD1. Germline CDR1 reads MNHNS; CDR2 reads SASEGT. The CDR3 is 15 residues long. V trimming: 3 bases; J trimming: 4 bases; junction bases outside the gene matches: 9. Written as DNA, the CDR3 is TGTGCCAGCAGTGAGCGACAGACAGGGAATTACGAGCAGTACTTC. It is translated as CASSERQTGNYEQYF.

The chain uses TRBV7-3 and TRBJ2-3, with TRBD1 as a possible D gene (6 bases). Per the germline V gene, CDR1 is SGHTA and CDR2 is FQGTGA. There are 15 residues in the CDR3. V lost 2 bases and J lost 6, with 15 bases in between. In DNA, the CDR3 is TGTGCCAGCAGCTTACGCGGACAGCCCGGGGATACGCAGTATTTT. Amino acids: CASSLRGQPGDTQYF.

In this sample, this clone turned up a few times. J is TRBJ2-7 and V is TRBV5-1; no reliable D call. Germline V CDR1 and CDR2: SGHRS, YFSETQ. The CDR3 sequence is 14 residues long. V was trimmed by 3 bases and J by 5 bases, leaving 15 bases between them. The CDR3 reads CASSWGSGADEQYF. The DNA for the CDR3 is TGCGCCAGCAGCTGGGGTTCTGGCGCGGACGAGCAGTACTTC.

This clone was recorded once. This chain links TRBV9 with TRBJ2-3; D possibly corresponds to TRBD2 (7 bases). V was cut by 0 bases and J by 4 bases, with 12 bases left in between. CDR3 length: 15 amino acids. CDR1 and CDR2 from the germline V gene are SGDLS and YYNGEE. The CDR3 sequence is CASSVVGGGSDTQYF. The DNA of the CDR3 is TGTGCCAGCAGCGTAGTGGGAGGGGGGTCAGATACGCAGTATTTT. Full variable domain (remainder filled in from reference TRBV9 and TRBJ2-3): DSGVTQTPKHLITATGQRVTLRCSPRSGDLSVYWYQQSLDQGLQFLIQYYNGEERAKGNILERFSAQQFPDLHSELNLSSLELGDSALYFCASSVVGGGSDTQYFGPGTRLTVL.

This clone was found a few times. The chain recombines TRBV11-3 with TRBJ1-6, with a possible D match to TRBD1 (6 bases). This CDR3 region has 14 residues. Trimming stripped 5 bases from V and 7 bases from J, with 12 bases between. The germline CDR1 and CDR2 sequences are SGHNT and YENEEA. CDR3 protein: CASSQGTVNSPLHF. The CDR3 DNA sequence: TGTGCCAGCAGCCAGGGGACGGTGAATTCACCCCTCCACTTT.

CDR3 sequence: CASSLRLAGWTGELFF. The CDR3 DNA reads TGTGCCAGCAGCTTGAGACTAGCGGGGTGGACCGGGGAGCTGTTTTTT. The genes are TRBV5-6 and TRBJ2-2, with 11 bases that match TRBD2. The CDR3 has 16 residues. The germline V gene has CDR1 SGHDT and CDR2 YYEEEE. V lost 1 base to trimming and J lost 5 bases; unmatched junction nucleotides: 4.

The gene calls are TRBV6-1 and TRBJ2-3, with TRBD1 matching 8 bases. CDR3 length: 15 amino acids. Germline lookup yields CDR1 MNHNS and CDR2 SASEGT. J gave up 2 bases and V 5 bases, and 6 bases lay outside the gene matches. This CDR3 reads CASSSRDRHTDTQYF. CDR3 coding DNA: TGTGCCAGCAGTAGCAGGGACAGGCACACAGATACGCAGTATTTT.

This chain links TRBV2 with TRBJ1-2; the D gene is possibly TRBD1 (5 bases). V lost 0 bases, J lost 0 bases, and 11 bases lay in between. The CDR3 totals 16 residues. Germline lookup yields CDR1 SNHLY and CDR2 FYNNEI. CDR3 protein: CASSEAGARSNYGYTF. The DNA of the CDR3 is TGTGCCAGCAGTGAAGCTGGGGCCAGGTCTAACTATGGCTACACCTTC.

The chain couples TRBV7-2 to TRBJ1-3, with D possibly being TRBD1 (6 bases). V gave up 5 bases and J gave up 0 bases, with 17 bases separating them. This CDR3 has 17 amino acids. Germline V gene lookup returns CDR1 SGHTA and CDR2 FQGNSA. The CDR3 reads CASSPRTPTGSGNTIYF. The CDR3 region has the DNA TGTGCCAGCAGCCCACGCACACCGACAGGCTCTGGAAACACCATATATTTT.

V is TRBV6-4 and J is TRBJ1-2; D call uncertain. V was clipped by 3 bases and J by 1 base, with 21 bases between them. This CDR3 is 18 amino acids long. The germline CDR1 and CDR2 sequences are MRHNA and SNTAGT. CDR3 DNA: TGTGCCAGCAGTGAGCGGCCCGGGGTGTACAAGATTAACTATGGCTACACCTTC. Translation: CASSERPGVYKINYGYTF.

The chain carries TRBV19 and TRBJ1-2; no reliable D call. The CDR3 covers 12 residues. The V end was cut by 6 bases, the J end by 0 bases, with 5 bases between. CDR1 is LNHDA and CDR2 is SQIVND in the germline V gene (reference sequence). CDR3 coding DNA: TGTGCCAGTAGGAATCCTAACTATGGCTACACCTTC. Protein product: CASRNPNYGYTF.

This chain links TRBV11-3 with TRBJ1-3, with D perhaps TRBD1 (6 bases). V shed 5 bases and J shed 0 bases, with 14 bases lying between them. The CDR3 runs 16 residues. Germline CDR1 is SGHNT and CDR2 is YENEEA. The DNA for the CDR3 is TGTGCCAGCAGCGCCGGACAGACTACCTCTGGAAACACCATATATTTT. Translation: CASSAGQTTSGNTIYF.

The rearrangement links TRBV2 to TRBJ1-6; 7 bases agree with TRBD1. This CDR3 comprises 15 residues. Trimming took 6 bases from V and 4 from J; bases not matched to a gene: 6. CDR1 and CDR2 (germline): SNHLY, FYNNEI. CDR3 DNA: TGTGCCAGCAGCCTGGACAGGCCTTATAATTCACCCCTCCACTTT. Its protein product is CASSLDRPYNSPLHF.

There are a few counts of this clone. The J gene is TRBJ2-5, the V gene TRBV7-2; 11 positions match TRBD2. Unmatched junction bases numbered 10, after V lost 5 bases and J lost 5 bases. Germline V gene data show CDR1 as SGHTA and CDR2 as FQGNSA. The CDR3 loop spans 16 amino acids. The CDR3: CASSPGVAGGPETQYF. CDR3 bases: TGTGCCAGCAGCCCTGGGGTAGCGGGGGGGCCGGAGACCCAGTACTTC.

The V call is TRBV19, the J call TRBJ2-3, with a weak D call TRBD1 (6 bases). Germline CDR1 is LNHDA and CDR2 is SQIVND (reference sequence). V gave up 3 bases and J gave up 1 base, with 14 bases separating them. The CDR3 runs to 16 residues. The CDR3: CASSISGGSRTDTQYF. The CDR3 coding sequence is TGTGCCAGTAGTATCTCTGGGGGCTCCCGCACAGATACGCAGTATTTT.

This chain joins TRBV5-1 and TRBJ2-3, with a possible D match to TRBD2 (7 bases). The CDR3 spans 16 residues. Germline lookup yields CDR1 SGHRS and CDR2 YFSETQ. V lost 2 bases to trimming and J lost 2 bases, with 15 bases between them. CDR3 protein: CASSFGAGANTDTQYF. CDR3 nucleotides: TGCGCCAGCAGCTTCGGGGCGGGGGCCAACACAGATACGCAGTATTTT.

V usage is TRBV27 and J usage is TRBJ2-3, with TRBD2 matching 8 bases. Germline trimming cut 4 bases from V and 0 bases from J; bases unmatched to any gene: 9. CDR1 is MNHEY and CDR2 is SMNVEV in the germline V gene (reference sequence). This CDR3 spans 17 amino acids. In DNA form, the CDR3 reads TGTGCCAGCAGTTCCCCGGGGGGGCCCCCTAGCACAGATACGCAGTATTTT. Translating it yields CASSSPGGPPSTDTQYF.

The chain is built from TRBV19 and TRBJ1-2, with TRBD1 matching over 8 bases. Germline V lookup: CDR1 LNHDA, CDR2 SQIVND (reference sequence). Trimming at V came to 3 bases and at J to 14 bases, leaving 8 bases not matched to a gene. The CDR3 contains 12 residues. The CDR3 DNA follows: TGTGCCAGTAGTATGAGCCGGACAGGGTATACCTTC. It is translated as CASSMSRTGYTF. Full variable domain (remainder filled in from reference TRBV19 and TRBJ1-2): DGGITQSPKYLFRKEGQNVTLSCEQNLNHDAMYWYRQDPGQGLRLIYYSQIVNDFQKGDIAEGYSVSREKKESFPLTVTSAQKNPTAFYLCASSMSRTGYTFGSGTRLTVV.

The chain employs TRBV28 and TRBJ2-7; D ambiguous. The CDR3 runs to 11 residues. From germline, CDR1 is MDHEN and CDR2 SYDVKM. V shed 3 bases and J shed 5 bases, with 5 bases lying between them. The CDR3 is CASSFPNEQYF. In DNA, the CDR3 is TGTGCCAGCAGTTTTCCCAACGAGCAGTACTTC.

The chain is built from TRBV28 and TRBJ2-6; D gene uncertain. The V gene lost 0 bases and the J gene lost 0 bases, with 3 bases spanning the gap. This CDR3 spans 15 amino acids. Looked up from germline, CDR1 is MDHEN and CDR2 is SYDVKM. In nucleotides, the CDR3 is TGTGCCAGCAGTTTATGGGCCTCTGGGGCCAACGTCCTGACTTTC. Protein product: CASSLWASGANVLTF.

The J gene is TRBJ1-1, the V gene TRBV7-9; 9 bases line up with TRBD1. Germline CDR1 and CDR2: SEHNR and FQNEAQ (reference sequence). V gave up 0 bases and J gave up 5 bases; unmatched junction bases: 4. The CDR3 runs to 15 residues. CDR3 in amino acids: CASSLARGQGTEAFF. DNA of the CDR3: TGTGCCAGCAGCTTAGCCCGAGGACAGGGGACTGAAGCTTTCTTT.

The table lists this clone with a few counts. This chain links TRBV28 with TRBJ1-1; D is undetermined. This CDR3 comprises 12 residues. Germline CDR1 MDHEN, CDR2 SYDVKM. V was trimmed by 3 bases and J by 6 bases, leaving 8 bases between them. Written as DNA, the CDR3 is TGTGCCAGCAGTTTTTTGGGCGCTGAAGCTTTCTTT. Amino acids: CASSFLGAEAFF.

The chain is built from TRBV11-1 and TRBJ2-6, with 7 bases matching TRBD1. Germline CDR1 SGHAT, CDR2 FQDESV (reference sequence). This CDR3 spans 16 amino acids. V dropped 7 bases and J dropped 0; count of bases not matched to a gene: 6. CDR3 loop: CASNTGQPSGANVLTF. As DNA, the CDR3 is TGTGCCAGCAATACGGGACAGCCCTCTGGGGCCAACGTCCTGACTTTC. Full variable domain (remainder filled in from reference TRBV11-1 and TRBJ2-6): EAEVAQSPRYKITEKSQAVAFWCDPISGHATLYWYRQILGQGPELLVQFQDESVVDDSQLPKDRFSAERLKGVDSTLKIQPAELGDSAMYLCASNTGQPSGANVLTFGAGSRLTVL.

The chain links TRBV6-1 to TRBJ1-5; the D gene is possibly TRBD1 (5 bases). The V end lost 3 bases, the J end lost 2 bases, and 20 bases lay between the germline ends. The CDR3 has 18 residues. Germline lookup yields CDR1 MNHNS and CDR2 SASEGT. The CDR3 DNA reads TGTGCCAGCAGTGACACTCTGGGGCGTAGGTGGGGCAATCAGCCCCAGCATTTT. Translating it yields CASSDTLGRRWGNQPQHF.

This clone was recorded only once. CDR3 residues: CANPGAGWDGYTF. DNA for the CDR3: TGTGCCAACCCCGGTGCAGGGTGGGATGGCTACACCTTC. The V gene is TRBV6-6, the J gene TRBJ1-2; a possible D gene is TRBD1 (5 bases). Trimming stripped 10 bases from V and 6 bases from J, with 18 bases between. This CDR3 region has 13 residues. The V gene's germline CDR1 is MNHNY and CDR2 SVGAGI (reference sequence).

CDR3 sequence (DNA): TGTGCCAGCAGCGCCGCCCCCCTAGCGGATTACGAGCAGTACTTC. Its protein product is CASSAAPLADYEQYF. The chain combines TRBV5-6 with TRBJ2-7; the match to TRBD2 covers 7 bases. Germline CDR1 and CDR2: SGHDT and YYEEEE. This CDR3 comprises 15 residues. J was trimmed by 4 bases and V by 4 bases; bases with no gene match: 11.

This clone was detected many times. The V call is TRBV29-1, the J call TRBJ2-3; D might be TRBD1 (8 bases). Germline V gene lookup returns CDR1 SQVTM and CDR2 ANQGSEA. This CDR3 spans 18 amino acids. Trimming cost V 3 bases and J 5 bases, with 27 bases left between them. This CDR3 is CSVEGQGASGRAKDTQYF. CDR3 nucleotides: TGCAGCGTTGAGGGGCAGGGGGCCAGTGGGAGGGCTAAAGATACGCAGTATTTT.